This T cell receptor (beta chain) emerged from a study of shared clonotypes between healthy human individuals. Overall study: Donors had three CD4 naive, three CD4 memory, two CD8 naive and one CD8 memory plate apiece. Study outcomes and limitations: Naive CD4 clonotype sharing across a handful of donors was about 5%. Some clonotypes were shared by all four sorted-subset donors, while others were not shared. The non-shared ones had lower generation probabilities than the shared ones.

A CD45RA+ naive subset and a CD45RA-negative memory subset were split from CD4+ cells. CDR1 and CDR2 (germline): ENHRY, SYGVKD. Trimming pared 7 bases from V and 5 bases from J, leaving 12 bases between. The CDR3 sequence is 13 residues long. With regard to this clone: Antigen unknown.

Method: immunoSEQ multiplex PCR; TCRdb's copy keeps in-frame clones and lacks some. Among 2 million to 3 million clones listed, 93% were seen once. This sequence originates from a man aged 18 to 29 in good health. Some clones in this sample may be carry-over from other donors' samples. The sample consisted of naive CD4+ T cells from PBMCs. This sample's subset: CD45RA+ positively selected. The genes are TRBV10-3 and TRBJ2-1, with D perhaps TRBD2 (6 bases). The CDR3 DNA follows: TGTGCCATCACGGATAGCGGTAACAATGAGCAGTTCTTC. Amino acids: CAITDSGNNEQFF.